This is a list of T cell receptor beta chains from one sample in a study of blood T cell repertoires in COVID-19. Sequenced by immunoSEQ multiplex PCR; TCRdb stores in-frame clones only, minus some. The sample has about 65,000 clones, 80% to 90% seen once; the top ten hold 15%. Material: peripheral blood. Every receptor here comes from an elderly man with acute or convalescent COVID-19. Each CDR3 is given with its conserved first and last residue. Fields, in order: CDR3 DNA, CDR3 protein, J gene, D gene, clone size, V gene. The D gene is left open where the match is weak. Expanded clones are given a class, and other clones once, few, many or no size at all.

DNA: TGTGCCAGCAGCCAAGGGGTGGGCGGAAACACCATATATTTT
CDR3: CASSQGVGGNTIYF
J: TRBJ1-3
D: -
size: few
V: TRBV3-1/TRBV3-2

DNA: TGTGCCAGCAGCCAAGTGGGGACAGGGGCTCAAGAGACCCAGTACTTC
CDR3: CASSQVGTGAQETQYF
J: TRBJ2-5
D: TRBD1
size: -
V: TRBV4-2

DNA: TGTGCCAGCAGCCGGGAGGTATATGGCTACACCTTC
CDR3: CASSREVYGYTF
J: TRBJ1-2
D: -
size: few
V: TRBV7-9

DNA: TGTGCCAGTATTTCCCGACAGGGAGAGGGTGGCTACACCTTC
CDR3: CASISRQGEGGYTF
J: TRBJ1-2
D: TRBD1
size: -
V: TRBV19

DNA: TGTGCCAGCAGTGCCACCTACTCCGGGACAGGGCTCCCCTACGAGCAGTACTTC
CDR3: CASSATYSGTGLPYEQYF
J: TRBJ2-7
D: TRBD1
size: few
V: TRBV6-1

DNA: TGTGCCAGCAGTGAAGCCTGGGTGTCGGGTGAAAAACTGTTTTTT
CDR3: CASSEAWVSGEKLFF
J: TRBJ1-4
D: -
size: once
V: TRBV6-1

DNA: TGCGCCAGCAGCCCGGGACTAGCGGAAGAGCAGTTCTTC
CDR3: CASSPGLAEEQFF
J: TRBJ2-1
D: TRBD2
size: -
V: TRBV5-1

DNA: TGTGCCAGCTCACCACCGCGGGGTACAGGGGCCAACGTCCTGACTTTC
CDR3: CASSPPRGTGANVLTF
J: TRBJ2-6
D: -
size: once
V: TRBV18

DNA: TGTGCCAGCAGTCGAATAAAGAGGACAGGGGGAGTCTACGAGCAGTACTTC
CDR3: CASSRIKRTGGVYEQYF
J: TRBJ2-7
D: TRBD1
size: few
V: TRBV2

DNA: TGTGCCAGCGGGGGACAAGGTAATGAAAAACTGTTTTTT
CDR3: CASGGQGNEKLFF
J: TRBJ1-4
D: -
size: -
V: TRBV2

DNA: TGTGCCAGCAGCTTAGGAGGGATTATTTTGCGGGACACTGAAGCTTTCTTT
CDR3: CASSLGGIILRDTEAFF
J: TRBJ1-1
D: -
size: -
V: TRBV13

DNA: TGCGCCACAAGGCGCCCAGGGGGCGCATATGGCTACACCTTC
CDR3: CATRRPGGAYGYTF
J: TRBJ1-2
D: TRBD1
size: few
V: TRBV4-1

DNA: TGTGCCAGCTCACTGGTGGGGGCGGTTATGAACACTGAAGCTTTCTTT
CDR3: CASSLVGAVMNTEAFF
J: TRBJ1-1
D: -
size: -
V: TRBV18

DNA: TGTGCCAGCAGTTTATTCCCCACAGGGAGCTCCTACAATGAGCAGTTCTTC
CDR3: CASSLFPTGSSYNEQFF
J: TRBJ2-1
D: -
size: -
V: TRBV27

DNA: TGTGCCAGCAGCCCCCGGACAGGGAAAAGAACTGAAGCTTTCTTT
CDR3: CASSPRTGKRTEAFF
J: TRBJ1-1
D: TRBD1
size: few
V: TRBV5-5

DNA: TGTGCCAGCAGTAGGGTCAGGGGAGCAGAAAAACTGTTTTTT
CDR3: CASSRVRGAEKLFF
J: TRBJ1-4
D: -
size: -
V: TRBV2

DNA: TGCGCCAGCAGCCAAGATATGGGGGCGACTGAAGCTTTCTTT
CDR3: CASSQDMGATEAFF
J: TRBJ1-1
D: -
size: -
V: TRBV4-1

DNA: TGCGCCAGCAGCTTGGGCACAGGGGGCAGGACTAATGAAAAACTGTTTTTT
CDR3: CASSLGTGGRTNEKLFF
J: TRBJ1-4
D: TRBD1
size: -
V: TRBV5-1

DNA: TGTGCCAGCAGCCAAGAATATAGGGGGTCTGGCTACACCTTC
CDR3: CASSQEYRGSGYTF
J: TRBJ1-2
D: -
size: -
V: TRBV3-1/TRBV3-2

DNA: TGTGCCACCAGCAGAGGAGCAACTAATGAAAAACTGTTTTTT
CDR3: CATSRGATNEKLFF
J: TRBJ1-4
D: -
size: -
V: TRBV15

DNA: TGTGCCAGCACCCCAGGGCGGAACTCCTACGAGCAGTACTTC
CDR3: CASTPGRNSYEQYF
J: TRBJ2-7
D: -
size: -
V: TRBV27

DNA: TGTGCCAGCAGGACAGGGGCCGGCTACACCTTC
CDR3: CASRTGAGYTF
J: TRBJ1-2
D: TRBD1
size: -
V: TRBV3-1/TRBV3-2

DNA: TGTGCCAGTAGTATGATGAGGGAAATGCCTGAAGCTTTCTTT
CDR3: CASSMMREMPEAFF
J: TRBJ1-1
D: -
size: -
V: TRBV19

DNA: TGTGCCAGCAGCCAAGTATTTTCGGGGGAGCAGTTCTTC
CDR3: CASSQVFSGEQFF
J: TRBJ2-1
D: -
size: -
V: TRBV3-1/TRBV3-2

DNA: TGTGCCAGCAGTGAAGGGACAGGGTGGTATGGCTACACCTTC
CDR3: CASSEGTGWYGYTF
J: TRBJ1-2
D: TRBD1
size: once
V: TRBV6-1

DNA: TGTGCCAGCAGCTTAGGACAGGGGATCATAGATGAGCAGTTCTTC
CDR3: CASSLGQGIIDEQFF
J: TRBJ2-1
D: TRBD1
size: once
V: TRBV5-6

DNA: TGTGCCAGCAGTGTAGGCACAGATACGCAGTATTTT
CDR3: CASSVGTDTQYF
J: TRBJ2-3
D: -
size: -
V: TRBV2

DNA: TGTGCCAGTGCTTGGGACACTATGAACTACGAGCAGTACTTC
CDR3: CASAWDTMNYEQYF
J: TRBJ2-7
D: -
size: -
V: TRBV19

DNA: TGCGCCAGCAGCCAAGATCCCGGACAGGGGATTATCGGAGGCTACACCTTC
CDR3: CASSQDPGQGIIGGYTF
J: TRBJ1-2
D: TRBD1
size: -
V: TRBV4-1

DNA: TGTGCCAGCAGCAAAACAGGGGGAAATCAGCCCCAGCATTTT
CDR3: CASSKTGGNQPQHF
J: TRBJ1-5
D: TRBD1
size: -
V: TRBV7-9

DNA: TGCGCCAGCCGGGGGGGCGGAACCGGGGAGCTGTTTTTT
CDR3: CASRGGGTGELFF
J: TRBJ2-2
D: TRBD2
size: -
V: TRBV5-1

DNA: TGCGCCAGCAGCGCGGACAGGCGTGGCTACACCTTC
CDR3: CASSADRRGYTF
J: TRBJ1-2
D: TRBD1
size: -
V: TRBV10-2

DNA: TGTGCCAGCAGTGTAACGCGGCCCAAAAACATTCAGTACTTC
CDR3: CASSVTRPKNIQYF
J: TRBJ2-4
D: -
size: -
V: TRBV28

DNA: TGCGCCAGCACGCTGGGGCGGGGGAACAATGAGCAGTTCTTC
CDR3: CASTLGRGNNEQFF
J: TRBJ2-1
D: TRBD2
size: -
V: TRBV5-1

DNA: TGTGCCAGCAGTCCAAACACAGATACGCAGTATTTT
CDR3: CASSPNTDTQYF
J: TRBJ2-3
D: -
size: -
V: TRBV2

DNA: TGTGCCAGCAGCGGCTTGACACAGAACTATGGCTACACCTTC
CDR3: CASSGLTQNYGYTF
J: TRBJ1-2
D: -
size: -
V: TRBV9

DNA: TGTGCCAGCAGCTTATGGGGTAGCGGGTCTTCCTACGAGCAGTACTTC
CDR3: CASSLWGSGSSYEQYF
J: TRBJ2-7
D: TRBD2
size: -
V: TRBV7-2

DNA: TGTGCCAGCAGACCCGTAGGCGGGGGGGCCGATGGGGAGACCCAGTACTTC
CDR3: CASRPVGGGADGETQYF
J: TRBJ2-5
D: TRBD2
size: -
V: TRBV4-2

DNA: TGTGCCAGCAGCGCACCAGGGGAGCAGTACTTC
CDR3: CASSAPGEQYF
J: TRBJ2-7
D: -
size: -
V: TRBV7-9

DNA: TGTGCCAGCACTAGGACAGGGTCCCAAGAGACCCAGTACTTC
CDR3: CASTRTGSQETQYF
J: TRBJ2-5
D: TRBD1
size: -
V: TRBV2

DNA: TGTGCCAGCAGCCCGGGGGGAAACACTGAAGCTTTCTTT
CDR3: CASSPGGNTEAFF
J: TRBJ1-1
D: -
size: -
V: TRBV7-2

DNA: TGCAGCGCAGACAGGGGAGGCTATGGCTACACCTTC
CDR3: CSADRGGYGYTF
J: TRBJ1-2
D: TRBD1
size: -
V: TRBV29-1

DNA: TGTGCCAGCAGCTCGGGAGATGCGCGTAATGAAAAACTGTTTTTT
CDR3: CASSSGDARNEKLFF
J: TRBJ1-4
D: -
size: -
V: TRBV5-8

DNA: TGTGCCACCAGCTATGGACCCAGGGGGTCGGAGACCCAGTACTTC
CDR3: CATSYGPRGSETQYF
J: TRBJ2-5
D: TRBD1
size: -
V: TRBV15